Here is one T cell receptor (beta chain) with its context. This clone's antigen is unknown. An end of the junction does not agree with germline; a read error may underlie this. This record comes from a study of identifying expanded T cells in peripheral blood (dated by TCRdb to about 2019). As for the study more broadly: Technical replicates were generated by sequencing separate aliquots of the same genomic DNA pool, with four replicates compared pairwise. Findings and caveats that apply to the study as a whole: Across all healthy-donor time intervals, the beta-binomial model significantly lowered both the number of clones called differentially abundant and the false-positive rate. The authors expected biological variance in healthy repertoires might increase further over much longer intervals such as months to years. Variance in clone template counts between approximately 2-week samples significantly increased with total template count across all healthy donors. The binomial model flagged around 1.2 differentially abundant clones between technical replicates, compared with approximately 16 over approximately 2 weeks and 19 to 20 over roughly 4 weeks.

TCRbeta CDR3 regions were profiled by bias-controlled multiplex PCR amplification of genomic DNA with the immunoSEQ Assay. Processing in the source paper ran as follows. The absolute abundance of each unique TCRbeta CDR3 region was quantified after sequences were collapsed and filtered. Two models were used to test differential abundance: a binomial model (Fisher-equivalent) and a beta-binomial model that adds time-dependent variance fitted from healthy donors. Any clone with fewer than 5 combined templates was excluded, and a clone was called differentially abundant if its Benjamini-Hochberg FDR was below 0.01. Using the form v = (b*log(k)+a)^2, the beta-binomial variance was modeled as a function of the total template count across the two samples. Sourced from immuneACCESS, this table was stored by TCRdb with only in-frame sequences that have V and J called. A share of the clones is absent; for the studies checked, an unresolved V gene accounts for under half, and the remainder has no known explanation. The DNA gave D and trimming, while V, J and clone size come from that table. The table for this sample lists approximately 63,000 clones; 80% to 90% of them were counted only once. The ten largest clones add up to about 4.5% of the sample.

During the collection period, no infections or other immune events were recorded for the healthy donors. To calibrate time-dependent variance in a beta-binomial model of T-cell clone differential abundance, blood repertoires from healthy donors were used as a training cohort. There were roughly ten healthy donors in the training cohort, of whom 3 were female and 7 were male. On average the donors were 43 years old, and their ages spanned 29 to 64 years. Whole blood was collected from each healthy donor at three time points spaced around 2 weeks apart and obtained from a commercial supplier. Genomic DNA was extracted from unsorted whole blood for immunosequencing. The germline V gene (reference sequence) provides CDR1 SGHAT and CDR2 FQDESV. Measured from the cysteine to the phenylalanine, the CDR3 is 16 residues long. The sequence is cut down to CDR3 DNA, 48 bases in frame from base 1.

This clonotype originated in a person aged 18 to 75 in good health. The specimen sequenced was blood. The V and J segments used are TRBV11-1 and TRBJ2-7, with no confident D gene call. The CDR3 corresponds to CASSLFGEASVYERYF. The nucleotide sequence is given as TGTGCCAGCAGCTTATTTGGGGAAGCGAGTGTCTACGAGCGGTACTTC.